This TCR beta chain was sequenced for a study of blood T cell repertoires in COVID-19. Study in general: From the United States, Italy and Spain came samples of acute and convalescent COVID-19.

With 8 bases removed from V and 9 bases from J, the gap between germline ends came to 17 bases. The V gene's germline CDR1 is SQVTM and CDR2 ANQGSEA. The CDR3 covers 12 residues. Per the study methods: Reference gene primer amplification gave estimated nucleated cell counts. Only in-frame clones appear in the TCRdb table, and some are missing; sequencing was by immunoSEQ multiplex PCR. The DNA was the basis for D and trimming; V, J and clone size are from that table. The data contain some 350,000 clones, about 90% of them singletons. The chain recombines TRBV29-1 with TRBJ2-1; a weak D match, TRBD1 (6 bases). Sample: PBMCs or T cells enriched from blood (not recorded which). The sequence came from a woman aged 30 to 39 who had recovered from COVID-19. For the CDR3, the DNA is TGCAGCTACCTACAGGGTTCCTTTGAGCAGTTCTTC. It is translated as CSYLQGSFEQFF.